A selection of T cell receptor beta chains follows, all from one sample in a study of blood T cell repertoires in COVID-19. Generated by immunoSEQ multiplex PCR, the TCRdb table keeps only in-frame clones and is missing some. The sample lists some 50,000 clones, around 84% seen once, with approximately 7.7% in the top ten. The specimen sequenced was peripheral blood. These receptors came from a human donor in a cohort sampled during active COVID-19. Both conserved end residues are part of each CDR3. A D gene is named only where the DNA matches it firmly. Some rows have no size entry. The others give once, few or many, or a class for an expanded clone.

D | J | V | size | length | CDR3 | DNA
- | TRBJ1-3 | TRBV18 | - | 17 | CASSPPGGLRSGNTIYF | TGTGCCAGCTCACCACCGGGAGGGCTGAGGTCTGGAAACACCATATATTTT
TRBD2 | TRBJ2-1 | TRBV2 | - | 16 | CASERGTSGRTDEQFF | TGTGCCAGTGAAAGAGGTACTAGCGGGAGGACAGATGAGCAGTTCTTC
- | TRBJ1-1 | TRBV29-1 | - | 12 | CSAAGFDTEAFF | TGCAGCGCTGCGGGCTTCGACACTGAAGCTTTCTTT
TRBD2 | TRBJ2-7 | TRBV19 | - | 13 | CASSAQRGYEQYF | TGTGCCAGTAGTGCCCAGCGGGGGTACGAGCAGTACTTC
- | TRBJ1-6 | TRBV18 | medium-sized | 15 | CASSPPAGDNSPLHF | TGTGCCAGCTCACCACCTGCAGGGGACAATTCACCCCTCCACTTT
TRBD1 | TRBJ1-1 | TRBV30 | - | 16 | CAWSGITGTGRTEAFF | TGTGCCTGGAGTGGGATTACCGGGACAGGGAGGACTGAAGCTTTCTTT
TRBD1 | TRBJ1-6 | TRBV10-3 | - | 13 | CAISTGVDSPLHF | TGTGCCATCAGTACAGGGGTGGATTCACCCCTCCACTTT
- | TRBJ1-2 | TRBV28 | - | 15 | CASSLGLQRMNGYTF | TGTGCCAGCAGTTTAGGACTGCAGAGGATGAATGGCTACACCTTC
- | TRBJ2-5 | TRBV14 | - | 15 | CASSQEARRGETQYF | TGTGCCAGCAGCCAAGAAGCCCGACGAGGGGAGACCCAGTACTTC
TRBD1 | TRBJ2-7 | TRBV28 | - | 15 | CASSLWARGRYEQYF | TGTGCCAGCAGTTTATGGGCCAGGGGGAGATACGAGCAGTACTTC
TRBD2 | TRBJ2-1 | TRBV29-1 | - | 14 | CSVEWRETYNEQFF | TGCAGCGTTGAATGGCGGGAGACGTACAATGAGCAGTTCTTC
TRBD1 | TRBJ2-7 | TRBV6-5 | - | 14 | CASSWGTGGTEQYF | TGTGCCAGCAGTTGGGGGACAGGGGGCACCGAGCAGTACTTC
TRBD1 | TRBJ2-4 | TRBV7-2 | - | 14 | CASSLQTGANIQYF | TGTGCCAGCAGCCTCCAGACAGGGGCGAACATTCAGTACTTC
TRBD1 | TRBJ1-1 | TRBV28 | - | 19 | CASRTPRPGTGAGNTEAFF | TGTGCCAGCAGAACCCCAAGGCCCGGGACAGGGGCGGGGAACACTGAAGCTTTCTTT
- | TRBJ2-1 | TRBV19 | few | 14 | CASSKELVINEQFF | TGTGCCAGTAGTAAGGAACTAGTCATAAATGAGCAGTTCTTC
TRBD2 | TRBJ2-2 | TRBV5-1 | - | 15 | CASGMTSGSSGELFF | TGCGCCAGCGGGATGACTAGCGGGAGTTCCGGGGAGCTGTTTTTT
TRBD1 | TRBJ1-1 | TRBV5-4 | - | 16 | CATRPGTDFMNTEAFF | TGTGCCACCAGACCCGGGACAGACTTCATGAACACTGAAGCTTTCTTT
- | TRBJ2-3 | TRBV12-3/TRBV12-4 | - | 12 | CASTEGVRTQYF | TGTGCCAGCACCGAAGGGGTGCGGACGCAGTATTTT
- | TRBJ2-7 | TRBV29-1 | - | 14 | CSVNFGATAYEQYF | TGCAGCGTGAACTTTGGGGCTACGGCCTACGAGCAGTACTTC
TRBD1 | TRBJ1-6 | TRBV7-9 | - | 14 | CASSFDRGDSPLHF | TGTGCCAGCAGCTTCGACAGGGGAGATTCACCCCTCCACTTT
TRBD2 | TRBJ2-2 | TRBV27 | - | 15 | CASSLEAGYGGELFF | TGTGCCAGCAGTTTAGAAGCGGGGTACGGCGGGGAGCTGTTTTTT
TRBD2 | TRBJ2-7 | TRBV4-1 | - | 17 | CASSQEGLAGEIYEQYF | TGCGCCAGCAGCCAAGAGGGGCTAGCGGGAGAGATCTACGAGCAGTACTTC
- | TRBJ1-1 | TRBV9 | - | 13 | CASSPVSNTEAFF | TGTGCCAGCAGCCCAGTCTCGAACACTGAAGCTTTCTTT
- | TRBJ2-7 | TRBV2 | - | 16 | CASRGLRSTSSYEQYF | TGTGCCAGCAGGGGACTTAGATCAACTAGCTCCTACGAGCAGTACTTC
TRBD1 | TRBJ1-4 | TRBV7-2 | - | 14 | CASSFGTGGEKLFF | TGTGCCAGCAGCTTCGGGACAGGCGGTGAAAAACTGTTTTTT
- | TRBJ2-3 | TRBV5-4 | - | 15 | CASSLVGGATDTQYF | TGTGCCAGCAGCTTGGTGGGGGGGGCCACAGATACGCAGTATTTT
- | TRBJ2-7 | TRBV28 | - | 14 | CASSTSGLANEQYF | -
TRBD1 | TRBJ1-2 | TRBV7-9 | - | 15 | CASSLGGTGSYGYTF | TGTGCCAGCAGCTTAGGAGGGACAGGGAGCTATGGCTACACCTTC
- | TRBJ1-3 | TRBV19 | - | 16 | CASSPVRHHSGNTIYF | TGTGCCAGTAGTCCCGTCCGACACCACTCTGGAAACACCATATATTTT
- | TRBJ2-2 | TRBV12-3/TRBV12-4 | - | 11 | CASTPGGELFF | TGTGCCAGCACCCCCGGCGGGGAGCTGTTTTTT
- | TRBJ2-1 | TRBV24-1 | - | 14 | CATSDFAENNEQFF | TGTGCCACCAGTGATTTCGCGGAGAACAATGAGCAGTTCTTC
- | TRBJ2-7 | TRBV6-2/TRBV6-3 | - | 14 | CASSYFTGTWEQYF | TGTGCCAGCAGTTACTTTACAGGAACCTGGGAGCAGTACTTC
- | TRBJ2-1 | TRBV29-1 | - | 15 | CSVAKEGRLYNEQFF | TGCAGCGTCGCAAAGGAGGGGCGGCTATACAATGAGCAGTTCTTC